These 3 T cell receptor beta chains originate from one sample sequenced in a study of blood T cell repertoires in COVID-19. Here immunoSEQ multiplex PCR was the method, and the copy in TCRdb shows in-frame clones only, minus some. The repertoire includes approximately 300,000 clones, 75% to 90% of them detected once, and roughly 5.9% sits in the top ten. The sequenced sample was peripheral blood. All receptors come from a woman aged 50 to 60 with COVID-19, enrolled during active disease.

The V and J genes are TRBV3-1 (or the pseudogene TRBV3-2) and TRBJ2-7; tentative D call: TRBD1 (6 bases). The germline CDR1 and CDR2 sequences are LGHDT and YNNKEL (reference sequence). V was trimmed by 8 bases and J by 1 base, leaving 12 bases between them. The CDR3 length is 13 residues. The CDR3 is CASARGASYEQYF. The CDR3 DNA reads TGTGCCAGCGCCAGGGGTGCGTCCTACGAGCAGTACTTC.

Many counts were recorded for this clone. The V and J genes are TRBV3-1 (or the pseudogene TRBV3-2) and TRBJ1-1; unclear D gene. The V gene lost 0 bases and the J gene lost 1 base, with 6 bases spanning the gap. The CDR3 is made up of 14 amino acids. Germline loops: CDR1 LGHDT, CDR2 YNNKEL (reference sequence). The CDR3 is CASSQEGGNTEAFF. The CDR3 coding sequence is TGTGCCAGCAGCCAAGAAGGAGGGAACACTGAAGCTTTCTTT.

The chain combines TRBV11-2 with TRBJ2-2; 9 bases map to TRBD2. With 0 bases clipped from V and 4 bases from J, the junction kept 15 bases outside the gene matches. Germline loops: CDR1 SGHAT, CDR2 FQNNGV. This CDR3 is built from 20 residues. The CDR3 bases are TGTGCCAGCAGCTTAGATTTTAGCGGGAGCCGTCCCGGGAGCACCGGGGAGCTGTTTTTT. Translated: CASSLDFSGSRPGSTGELFF.